This T cell receptor (beta chain) was documented in a study of PD-1 blockade in classical Hodgkin lymphoma. Germline-derived CDR1 and CDR2 are SEHNR and FQNEAQ (reference sequence). This CDR3 is 14 amino acids long. The V segment lost 6 bases and the J segment 1 base; nucleotides outside the gene matches: 3. Using immunoSEQ multiplex PCR, the repertoire was profiled, and TCRdb retains in-frame clones only, with some absent. The sample yields some 93,000 clones, about nine tenths seen once. Following autologous stem cell transplantation, relapse occurred in every patient, and exposure to brentuximab vedotin varied. Complete response, partial response or progressive disease constituted the best response categories observed.

The sample here was peripheral blood mononuclear cells (PBMCs), taken at baseline. This chain connects TRBV7-9 to TRBJ2-3, with TRBD2 identical over 8 bases. The receptor was isolated from a human donor with classical Hodgkin lymphoma. The CDR3 region is CASSLTSGTDTQYF. The CDR3 DNA is TGTGCCAGCAGTTTGACTAGCGGCACAGATACGCAGTATTTT.